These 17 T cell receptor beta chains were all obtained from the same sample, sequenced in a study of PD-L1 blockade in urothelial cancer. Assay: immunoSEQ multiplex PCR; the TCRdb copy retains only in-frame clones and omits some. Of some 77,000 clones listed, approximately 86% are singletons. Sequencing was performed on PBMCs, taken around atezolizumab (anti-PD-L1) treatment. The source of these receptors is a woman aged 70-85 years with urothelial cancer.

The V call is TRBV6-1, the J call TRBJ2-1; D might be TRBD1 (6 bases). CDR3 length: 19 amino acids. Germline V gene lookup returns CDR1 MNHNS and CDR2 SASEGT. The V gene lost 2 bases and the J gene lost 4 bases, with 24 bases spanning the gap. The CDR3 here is CASSERRGGTGTLYNEQFF. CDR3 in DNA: TGTGCCAGCAGTGAAAGGCGAGGCGGAACCGGGACACTATACAATGAGCAGTTCTTC.

The CDR3 is CASSEEGQWEKLFF. CDR3 nucleotides: TGTGCCAGCAGTGAGGAGGGACAGTGGGAAAAACTGTTTTTT. The V call is TRBV6-1, the J call TRBJ1-4; TRBD1 matches at 7 bases. Germline CDR1 reads MNHNS; CDR2 reads SASEGT. This CDR3 comprises 14 residues. The ends lost 3 bases at V and 8 bases at J; junction bases unmatched: 6.

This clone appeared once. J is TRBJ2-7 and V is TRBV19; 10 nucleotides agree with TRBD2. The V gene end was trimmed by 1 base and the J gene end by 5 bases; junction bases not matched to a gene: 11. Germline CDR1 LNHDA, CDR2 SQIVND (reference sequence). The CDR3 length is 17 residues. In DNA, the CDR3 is TGTGCCAGTAGTATAGCTCTGGCTAGCGGGAGTATCAACGAGCAGTACTTC. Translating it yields CASSIALASGSINEQYF.

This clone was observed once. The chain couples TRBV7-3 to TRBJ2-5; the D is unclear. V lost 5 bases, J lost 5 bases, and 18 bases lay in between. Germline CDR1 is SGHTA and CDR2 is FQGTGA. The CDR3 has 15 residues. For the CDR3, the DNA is TGTGCCAGCAGCCCTGGTGGCAGCGACGGGGAGACCCAGTACTTC. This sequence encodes CASSPGGSDGETQYF.

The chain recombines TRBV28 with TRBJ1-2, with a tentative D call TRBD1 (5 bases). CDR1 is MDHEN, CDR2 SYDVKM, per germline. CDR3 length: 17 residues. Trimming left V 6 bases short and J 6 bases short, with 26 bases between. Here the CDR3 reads CASRFPQGGPSENGYTF. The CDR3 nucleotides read TGTGCCAGCAGATTCCCTCAGGGAGGACCCAGTGAAAATGGCTACACCTTC.

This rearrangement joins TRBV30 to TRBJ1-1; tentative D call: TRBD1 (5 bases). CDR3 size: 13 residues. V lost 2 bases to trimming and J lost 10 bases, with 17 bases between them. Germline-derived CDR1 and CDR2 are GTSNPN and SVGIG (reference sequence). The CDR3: CAWSSGLPFGAFF. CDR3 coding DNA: TGTGCCTGGAGTTCGGGACTCCCGTTTGGAGCTTTCTTT.

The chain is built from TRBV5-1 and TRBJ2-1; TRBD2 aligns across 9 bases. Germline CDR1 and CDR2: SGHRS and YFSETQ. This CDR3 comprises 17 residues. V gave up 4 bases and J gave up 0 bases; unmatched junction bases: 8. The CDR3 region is CASSPSSGIRSYNEQFF. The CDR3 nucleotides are TGCGCCAGCAGCCCATCTAGCGGGATACGCTCCTACAATGAGCAGTTCTTC.

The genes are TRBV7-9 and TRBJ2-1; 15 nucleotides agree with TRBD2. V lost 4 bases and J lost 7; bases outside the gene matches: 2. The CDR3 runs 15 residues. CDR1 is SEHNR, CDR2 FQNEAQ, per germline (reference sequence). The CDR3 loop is CASSYGLAGGNEQFF. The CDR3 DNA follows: TGTGCCAGCAGCTATGGACTAGCGGGGGGGAATGAGCAGTTCTTC.

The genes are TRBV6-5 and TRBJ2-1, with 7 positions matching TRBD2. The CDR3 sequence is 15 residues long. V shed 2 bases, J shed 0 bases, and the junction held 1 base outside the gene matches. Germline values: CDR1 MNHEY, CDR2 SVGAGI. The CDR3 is CASSYGGSSYNEQFF. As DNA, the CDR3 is TGTGCCAGCAGTTACGGCGGGAGCTCCTACAATGAGCAGTTCTTC.

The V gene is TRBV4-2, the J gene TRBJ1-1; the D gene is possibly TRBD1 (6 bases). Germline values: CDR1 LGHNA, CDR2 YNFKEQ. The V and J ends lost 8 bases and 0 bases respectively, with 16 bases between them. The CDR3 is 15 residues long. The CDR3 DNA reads TGTGCCAGCGGCCGGGACATCGGGATGAACACTGAAGCTTTCTTT. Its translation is CASGRDIGMNTEAFF.

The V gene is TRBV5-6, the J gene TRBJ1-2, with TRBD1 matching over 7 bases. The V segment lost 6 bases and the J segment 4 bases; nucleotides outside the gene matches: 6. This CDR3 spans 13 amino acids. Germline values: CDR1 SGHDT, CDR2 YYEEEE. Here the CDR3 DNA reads TGTGCCAGCACATTCACAGGGGTCTATGGCTACACCTTC. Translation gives CASTFTGVYGYTF.

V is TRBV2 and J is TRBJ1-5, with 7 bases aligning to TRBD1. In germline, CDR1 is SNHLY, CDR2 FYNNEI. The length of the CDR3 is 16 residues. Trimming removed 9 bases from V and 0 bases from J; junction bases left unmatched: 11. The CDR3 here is CASGEGDSYSNQPQHF. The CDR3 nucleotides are TGTGCCAGTGGAGAAGGGGACAGCTATAGCAATCAGCCCCAGCATTTT.

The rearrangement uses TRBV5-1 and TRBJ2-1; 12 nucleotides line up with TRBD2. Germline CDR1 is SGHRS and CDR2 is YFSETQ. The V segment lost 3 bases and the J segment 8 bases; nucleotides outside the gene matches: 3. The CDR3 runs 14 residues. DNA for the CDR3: TGCGCCAGCAGCTCAGGACTAGCGGGACATGAGCAGTTCTTC. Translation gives CASSSGLAGHEQFF.

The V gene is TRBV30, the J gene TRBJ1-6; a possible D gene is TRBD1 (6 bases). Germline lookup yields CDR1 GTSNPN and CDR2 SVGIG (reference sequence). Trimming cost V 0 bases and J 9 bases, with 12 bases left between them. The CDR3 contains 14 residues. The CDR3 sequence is CAWSVIQGGSPLHF. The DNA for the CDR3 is TGTGCCTGGAGTGTAATACAGGGTGGTTCACCCCTCCACTTT.

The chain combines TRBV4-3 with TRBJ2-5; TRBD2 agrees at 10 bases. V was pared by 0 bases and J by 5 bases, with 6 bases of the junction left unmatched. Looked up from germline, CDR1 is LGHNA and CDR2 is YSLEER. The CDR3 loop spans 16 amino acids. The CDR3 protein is CASSQDPSGGRETQYF. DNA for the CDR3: TGCGCCAGCAGCCAAGATCCTAGCGGGGGCCGTGAGACCCAGTACTTC.

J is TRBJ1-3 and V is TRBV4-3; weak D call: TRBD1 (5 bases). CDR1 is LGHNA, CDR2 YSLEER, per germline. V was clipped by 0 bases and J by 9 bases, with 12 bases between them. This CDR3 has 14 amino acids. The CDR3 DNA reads TGCGCCAGCAGCCAAGACCGATGGGGCCTCACCATATATTTT. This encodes CASSQDRWGLTIYF.

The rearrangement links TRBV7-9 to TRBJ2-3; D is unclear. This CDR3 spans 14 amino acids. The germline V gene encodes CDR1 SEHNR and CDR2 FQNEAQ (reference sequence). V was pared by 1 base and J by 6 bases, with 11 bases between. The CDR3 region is CASSLGVAGDTQYF. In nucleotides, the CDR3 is TGTGCCAGCAGCTTAGGGGTAGCCGGGGATACGCAGTATTTT.